Sequencing of this T cell receptor (beta chain) was carried out in a study of shared clonotypes between healthy human individuals. About the research overall: Those who served as donors were two women and a few men between the ages of 18 and 49.

Repertoires were generated with immunoSEQ multiplex PCR, while TCRdb's copy carries only in-frame clones and drops some. The data contain 2 million to 2.5 million clones, 90% to 95% of them singletons. Findings and limits, study-wide: What rarefaction showed was incomplete sorted-subset sequencing despite large depth. Non-shared clonotypes showed lower generation probabilities than clonotypes common to all four donors.

This clone was picked up a small number of times. Its antigen remains unknown. Germline loops: CDR1 ENHRY, CDR2 SYGVKD. The V end lost 6 bases, the J end lost 4 bases, and 9 bases lay between the germline ends. The CDR3 spans 12 residues. Sample: naive CD4+ T cells from PBMCs. The sample's subset: CD45RA+ positively selected. This receptor was identified in a man younger than 35 in good health. Some clones in this sample may be carry-over from other donors' samples. This chain links TRBV10-3 with TRBJ1-2; D is ambiguous. The CDR3 DNA sequence: TGTGCCATCAGCGGCAGAATCTATGGCTACACCTTC. Protein sequence: CAISGRIYGYTF.